Below are 27 T cell receptor beta chains sequenced from a single sample in a study of early T cells in non-severe SARS-CoV-2 infection. TCRdb ran MiXCR on the 5' RACE reads and lists one entry per CDR3 protein. The repertoire holds around 59,000 distinct CDR3 sequences, with around 10% as singletons. Sequenced sample: whole blood. These receptors were collected from an adult who was a healthcare worker with PCR-confirmed SARS-CoV-2 infection or an uninfected control (not recorded which).

This clonotype was recorded many times. V usage is TRBV28 and J usage is TRBJ2-7, with 8 bases fitting TRBD1. After removal of 2 bases from V and 3 bases from J, the junction contained 9 bases not matched to a gene. The CDR3 has 16 residues. CDR1 MDHEN and CDR2 SYDVKM come from the germline V gene. This chain's CDR3 is CASSLRKGTGHYEQYF. CDR3 DNA sequence: TGTGCCAGCAGTTTACGAAAAGGGACAGGACACTACGAGCAGTACTTC.

This clonotype was observed a handful of times. The chain is built from TRBV7-2 and TRBJ2-7; the D call may be TRBD1 or TRBD2 (5 bases each). The CDR3 length is 14 residues. Germline V lookup: CDR1 SGHTA, CDR2 FQGNSA. V dropped 6 bases and J dropped 7 bases, with 19 bases sitting between them. The CDR3 sequence: CASRTTGPWGEQYF. CDR3 in DNA: TGTGCCAGCAGAACTACGGGCCCCTGGGGGGAGCAGTACTTC.

This clonotype was detected ten times or more. The chain joins TRBV28 to TRBJ2-7, with 10 bases that match TRBD2. V lost 6 bases to trimming and J lost 2 bases; unmatched junction nucleotides: 4. From germline, CDR1 is MDHEN and CDR2 SYDVKM. This CDR3 contains 14 residues. For the CDR3, the DNA is TGTGCCAGCAGAGCTAGCGGGAGCGCCTACGAGCAGTACTTC. Translating gives CASRASGSAYEQYF.

This sequence joins TRBV28 and TRBJ2-7; unclear D gene. V was shortened by 6 bases and J by 2 bases, with 8 bases between the two germline ends. CDR3 size: 12 residues. Germline V CDR1 and CDR2: MDHEN, SYDVKM. CDR3 coding DNA: TGTGCCAGCAGCCCCGGAGCCTACGAGCAGTACTTC. Amino acid sequence: CASSPGAYEQYF.

The genes are TRBV12-3 or TRBV12-4 and TRBJ1-4; possible D gene TRBD1, 6 bases. The V end was cut by 6 bases, the J end by 10 bases, with 24 bases between. This CDR3 has 16 residues. This CDR3 is CASRPPGTPNSAKLFF. CDR3 DNA: TGTGCCAGCAGACCCCCCGGGACACCGAACTCTGCAAAACTGTTTTTT.

V usage is TRBV11-2 and J usage is TRBJ2-7, with D unclear. This CDR3 is 14 amino acids long. The germline V gene has CDR1 SGHAT and CDR2 FQNNGV. Between the trimmed V and J ends, which lost 3 bases and 2 bases, there was a span of 11 bases. For the CDR3, the DNA is TGTGCCAGCAGCTTTGGCGTCTCGACCTACGAGCAGTACTTC. It is translated as CASSFGVSTYEQYF.

This clonotype was picked up many times. The chain joins TRBV29-1 to TRBJ2-1; TRBD2 aligns across 13 bases. The germline gives CDR1 SQVTM, CDR2 ANQGSEA. With V trimmed by 3 bases and J by 8 bases, 10 bases remained unmatched. This CDR3 region has 16 residues. CDR3 protein: CSVEVGGTSGIYEQFF. The CDR3 region has the DNA TGCAGCGTTGAGGTCGGCGGGACTAGCGGGATCTATGAGCAGTTCTTC.

There are a few counts of this clonotype. This chain connects TRBV20-1 to TRBJ1-1; the D gene is possibly TRBD1 (5 bases). Per germline, CDR1 DFQATT and CDR2 SNEGSKA (reference sequence). V was clipped by 7 bases and J by 3 bases, with 12 bases between them. This CDR3 spans 12 amino acids. The CDR3 region has the DNA TGCAGTGTGAGGGGCAGGGACACTGAAGCTTTCTTT. It specifies CSVRGRDTEAFF.

The rearrangement links TRBV7-2 to TRBJ2-3; perhaps TRBD1 as D (6 bases). The germline V and J ends were trimmed by 3 bases and 0 bases, with 13 bases remaining between them. Germline V lookup: CDR1 SGHTA, CDR2 FQGNSA. The CDR3 is 16 amino acids. The CDR3 sequence is CASSLQGSISTDTQYF. The CDR3 DNA sequence: TGTGCCAGCAGCTTGCAGGGGTCGATTAGCACAGATACGCAGTATTTT.

This clonotype was recorded a few times. The chain recombines TRBV12-3 or TRBV12-4 with TRBJ2-1; TRBD2 might be the D (6 bases). CDR3 length equals 14 residues. Trimming took off 7 bases at V and 6 bases at J, with 16 bases between the two ends. CDR3 sequence: CASTRPGVPNEQFF. The CDR3 nucleotides read TGTGCCAGCACTCGCCCGGGGGTTCCCAATGAGCAGTTCTTC.

This clonotype was counted at least ten times. V and J are TRBV15 and TRBJ2-2, with TRBD2 matching 9 bases. The CDR3 covers 15 residues. Trimming cost V 1 base and J 3 bases; bases outside gene matches: 0. Germline CDR1 reads LNHNV; CDR2 reads YYDKDF (reference sequence). The CDR3 loop reads CATSRGTSDTGELFF. The CDR3 DNA reads as TGTGCCACCAGCAGAGGGACTAGCGACACCGGGGAGCTGTTTTTT.

The chain links TRBV7-8 to TRBJ2-7; possible D gene TRBD2, 5 bases. The V gene's germline CDR1 is SGHVS and CDR2 FQNEAQ. The germline V and J ends were trimmed by 5 bases and 2 bases, with 13 bases remaining between them. The CDR3 is 14 amino acids. CDR3 sequence reads: CASSTLAAAYEQYF. The CDR3 DNA is TGTGCCAGCAGCACCCTAGCAGCGGCCTACGAGCAGTACTTC. The whole variable domain, remainder taken from reference TRBV7-8 and TRBJ2-7, is GAGVSQSPRYKVAKRGQDVALRCDPISGHVSLFWYQQALGQGPEFLTYFQNEAQLDKSGLPSDRFFAERPEGSVSTLKIQRTQQEDSAVYLCASSTLAAAYEQYFGPGTRLTVT.

This clonotype has at least ten counts. CDR3 nucleotide sequence: TGTGCCAGCAGCGGCCGTTGGACTAGGCGCTCGGTTGAGCAGTTCTTC. This sequence encodes CASSGRWTRRSVEQFF. The chain joins TRBV6-2 or TRBV6-3 to TRBJ2-1; TRBD2 agrees at 7 bases. V shed 6 bases and J 9 bases; nucleotides not matched to a gene: 17. The CDR3 has 16 residues. Germline V gene lookup returns CDR1 MNHEY and CDR2 SVGEGT.

This clonotype has at least ten counts. J is TRBJ2-7 and V is TRBV27; 7 nucleotides agree with TRBD2. The CDR3 is made up of 17 amino acids. The germline gives CDR1 MNHEY, CDR2 SMNVEV (reference sequence). The trim removed 3 bases at V and 7 bases at J, leaving 18 bases unmatched. CDR3 sequence (DNA): TGTGCCAGCAGTTTTTCCACTAGCGCCGGATCTTGGGGAGAGCAGTACTTC. Its translation: CASSFSTSAGSWGEQYF.

This clonotype was seen repeatedly, ten times or more. The chain is built from TRBV28 and TRBJ2-3; 8 bases match TRBD1. The CDR3 is made up of 15 amino acids. V was pared by 7 bases and J by 2 bases, with 8 bases of the junction left unmatched. Germline V gene sequence: CDR1 MDHEN, CDR2 SYDVKM. In DNA, the CDR3 is TGTGCCAGCACTAGACAGGGGAAGAACACAGATACGCAGTATTTT. Protein product: CASTRQGKNTDTQYF.

This clonotype was recorded a few times. V usage is TRBV11-2 and J usage is TRBJ2-4, with 9 bases fitting TRBD1. Germline lookup yields CDR1 SGHAT and CDR2 FQNNGV. The CDR3 consists of 16 residues. With V trimmed by 5 bases and J by 1 base, 6 bases remained unmatched. CDR3 sequence (DNA): TGTGCCAGCAGCCCCGGGGACAGGGTTGCCAAAAACATTCAGTACTTC. Its translation: CASSPGDRVAKNIQYF.

This clonotype was found many times. This sequence joins TRBV29-1 and TRBJ2-1; no clear D. The germline V gene encodes CDR1 SQVTM and CDR2 ANQGSEA. CDR3 size: 10 residues. Trimming cost V 5 bases and J 9 bases, with 8 bases left between them. The chain's CDR3 is CSVSIIEQFF. As DNA, the CDR3 is TGCAGCGTTTCGATAATTGAGCAGTTCTTC.

V usage is TRBV29-1 and J usage is TRBJ2-1; 7 bases are a match to TRBD2. Trimming removed 3 bases from V and 3 bases from J; junction bases left unmatched: 5. The V gene's germline CDR1 is SQVTM and CDR2 ANQGSEA. This CDR3 comprises 14 residues. CDR3: CSVDWGDYYNEQFF. CDR3 sequence (DNA): TGCAGCGTTGATTGGGGGGACTACTACAATGAGCAGTTCTTC.

This clonotype came up many times. The chain recombines TRBV28 with TRBJ1-3, with D unresolved. CDR3 length: 14 amino acids. Germline values: CDR1 MDHEN, CDR2 SYDVKM. Trimming pared 6 bases from V and 2 bases from J, leaving 11 bases between. The CDR3 DNA follows: TGTGCCAGCAGACCCCAGGAGCCTGGAAACACCATATATTTT. Protein: CASRPQEPGNTIYF.

The chain links TRBV7-9 to TRBJ2-2, with D uncertain. Germline lookup yields CDR1 SEHNR and CDR2 FQNEAQ (reference sequence). Trimming removed 4 bases from V and 1 base from J, with 1 base in between. This CDR3 is 12 amino acids long. The CDR3 region is CASSWNTGELFF. Written as DNA, the CDR3 is TGTGCCAGCAGCTGGAACACCGGGGAGCTGTTTTTT.

This clonotype was seen more than once but under ten times. The gene calls are TRBV20-1 and TRBJ1-1, with D possibly being TRBD1 (6 bases). The CDR3 covers 15 residues. V shed 1 base and J shed 1 base, with 13 bases lying between them. The V gene's germline CDR1 is DFQATT and CDR2 SNEGSKA (reference sequence). The chain's CDR3 is CSARAGDRTNTEAFF. The CDR3 DNA reads TGCAGTGCTAGAGCCGGAGACAGGACGAACACTGAAGCTTTCTTT.

This clonotype was counted at least ten times. The chain's CDR3 is CASSYLLAAGNTIYF. In DNA, the CDR3 is TGTGCCAGCAGCTATCTGCTCGCCGCTGGAAACACCATATATTTT. V and J are TRBV28 and TRBJ1-3; D is uncertain. Germline CDR1 is MDHEN and CDR2 is SYDVKM. V lost 6 bases and J 2 bases, leaving 14 bases between the germline ends. This CDR3 has 15 residues.

This clonotype was recorded a few times. CDR3 loop: CASSVEAGVNTEAFF. CDR3 nucleotide sequence: TGTGCCAGCAGCGTAGAAGCGGGGGTTAACACTGAAGCTTTCTTT. The chain joins TRBV9 to TRBJ1-1, with D perhaps TRBD1 (5 bases). In germline, CDR1 is SGDLS, CDR2 YYNGEE. This CDR3 has 15 residues. Trimming left V 0 bases short and J 2 bases short, with 11 bases between. Variable domain in full (rest from reference TRBV9 and TRBJ1-1): DSGVTQTPKHLITATGQRVTLRCSPRSGDLSVYWYQQSLDQGLQFLIQYYNGEERAKGNILERFSAQQFPDLHSELNLSSLELGDSALYFCASSVEAGVNTEAFFGQGTRLTVV.

This clonotype was observed at least ten times. V and J are TRBV18 and TRBJ2-1; D ambiguous. This CDR3 spans 13 amino acids. V gave up 0 bases and J gave up 6 bases, with 6 bases separating them. The germline V gene encodes CDR1 KGHSH and CDR2 LQKENI. The CDR3 sequence is CASSPPGLNEQFF. CDR3 coding DNA: TGTGCCAGCTCACCACCGGGCCTCAATGAGCAGTTCTTC.

V and J are TRBV9 and TRBJ1-3; D remains unclear. There are 14 residues in the CDR3. The V end was cut by 3 bases, the J end by 0 bases, with 7 bases between. Germline values: CDR1 SGDLS, CDR2 YYNGEE. The CDR3 coding sequence is TGTGCCAGCAGCGGACAAAGCTCTGGAAACACCATATATTTT. Translating it yields CASSGQSSGNTIYF.

This clonotype appeared many times. The V call is TRBV2, the J call TRBJ1-4; weak D call: TRBD1 (6 bases). This CDR3 region has 17 residues. V gave up 0 bases and J gave up 5 bases, with 16 bases separating them. Germline V lookup: CDR1 SNHLY, CDR2 FYNNEI. The CDR3 region is CASSEARGGRKNEKLFF. In nucleotides, the CDR3 is TGTGCCAGCAGTGAAGCGCGGGGGGGCAGAAAAAATGAAAAACTGTTTTTT.

This clonotype was seen many times. The CDR3 DNA reads as TGTGCTAGTGCCCAGGGACTAGCGGGAGGGGAGCTGTTTTTT. This gives the protein CASAQGLAGGELFF. The rearrangement uses TRBV12-5 and TRBJ2-2; TRBD2 aligns across 13 bases. The CDR3 is 14 residues long. Germline V CDR1 and CDR2: LGHNT, FRNRAP. V shed 7 bases and J 8 bases; nucleotides not matched to a gene: 4.